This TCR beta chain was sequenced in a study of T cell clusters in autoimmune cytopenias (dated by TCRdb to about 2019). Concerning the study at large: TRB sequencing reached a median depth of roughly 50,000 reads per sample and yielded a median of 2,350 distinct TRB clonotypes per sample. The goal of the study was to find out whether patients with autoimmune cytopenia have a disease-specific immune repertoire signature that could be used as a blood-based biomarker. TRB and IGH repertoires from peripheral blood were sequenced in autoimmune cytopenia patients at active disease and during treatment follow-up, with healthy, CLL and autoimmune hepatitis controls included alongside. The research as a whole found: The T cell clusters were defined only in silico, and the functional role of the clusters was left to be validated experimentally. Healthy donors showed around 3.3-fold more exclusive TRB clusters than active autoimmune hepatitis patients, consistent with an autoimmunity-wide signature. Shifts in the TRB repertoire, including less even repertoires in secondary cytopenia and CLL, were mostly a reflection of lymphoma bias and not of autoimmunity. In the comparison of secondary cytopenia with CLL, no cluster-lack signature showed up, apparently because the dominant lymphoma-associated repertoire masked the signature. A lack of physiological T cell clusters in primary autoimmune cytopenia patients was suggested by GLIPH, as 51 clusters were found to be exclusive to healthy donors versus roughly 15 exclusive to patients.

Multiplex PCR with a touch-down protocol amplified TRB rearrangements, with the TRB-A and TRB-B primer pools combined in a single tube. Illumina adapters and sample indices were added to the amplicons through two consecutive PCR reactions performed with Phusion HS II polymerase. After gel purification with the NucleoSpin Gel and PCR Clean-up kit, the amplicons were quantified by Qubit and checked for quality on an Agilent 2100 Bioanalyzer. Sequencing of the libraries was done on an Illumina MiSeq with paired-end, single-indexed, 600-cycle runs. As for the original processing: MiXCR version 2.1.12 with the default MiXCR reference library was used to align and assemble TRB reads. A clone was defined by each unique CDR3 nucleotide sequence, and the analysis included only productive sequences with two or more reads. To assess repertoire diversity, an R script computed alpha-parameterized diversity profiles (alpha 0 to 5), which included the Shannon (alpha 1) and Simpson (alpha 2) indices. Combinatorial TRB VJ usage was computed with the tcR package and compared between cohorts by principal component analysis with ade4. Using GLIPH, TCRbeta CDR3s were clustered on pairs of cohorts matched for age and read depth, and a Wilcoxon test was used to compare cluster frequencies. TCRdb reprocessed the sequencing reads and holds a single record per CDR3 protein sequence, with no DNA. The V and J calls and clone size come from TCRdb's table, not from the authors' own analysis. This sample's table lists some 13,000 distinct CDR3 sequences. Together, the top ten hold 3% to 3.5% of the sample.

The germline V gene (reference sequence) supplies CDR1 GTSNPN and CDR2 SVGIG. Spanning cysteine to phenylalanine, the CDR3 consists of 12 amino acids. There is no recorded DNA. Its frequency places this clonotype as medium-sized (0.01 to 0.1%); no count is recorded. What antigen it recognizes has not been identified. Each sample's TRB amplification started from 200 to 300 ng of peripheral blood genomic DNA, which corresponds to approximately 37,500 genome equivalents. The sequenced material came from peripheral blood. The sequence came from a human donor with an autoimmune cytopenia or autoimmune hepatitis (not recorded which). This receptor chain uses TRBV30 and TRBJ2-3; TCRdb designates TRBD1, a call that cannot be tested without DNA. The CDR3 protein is CAWRQQQDTQYF.